This T cell receptor (beta chain) was profiled in a study of T cell responses to AZD1222 COVID-19 vaccine. Notes on the study in general: Clonal diversity was possibly underestimated; the donors were predominantly white British and more often female. It was only a handful of AZD1222 recipients who were seropositive at baseline. Two doses of AZD1222 preceded a rise in Spike-specific TCR breadth and depth.

Profiled with immunoSEQ multiplex PCR; TCRdb holds only in-frame clones, not every one. Of under 200,000 clones in the sample, approximately 90% were seen once. Trimming at V came to 0 bases and at J to 4 bases, leaving 6 bases not matched to a gene. The CDR3 runs to 17 residues. The germline V gene has CDR1 LGHNA and CDR2 YNFKEQ. Concerning this clone: Its antigen is still unknown.

The specimen was peripheral blood, collected 28 days after the second dose of the MenACWY control vaccine. The receptor comes from an adult who received the MenACWY meningococcal vaccine as a control. V gene TRBV4-2 combines with J gene TRBJ2-2; 9 nucleotides agree with TRBD2. The CDR3 here is CASSQDGRAGGTGELFF. DNA for the CDR3: TGTGCCAGCAGCCAAGACGGCCGAGCGGGAGGCACCGGGGAGCTGTTTTTT.